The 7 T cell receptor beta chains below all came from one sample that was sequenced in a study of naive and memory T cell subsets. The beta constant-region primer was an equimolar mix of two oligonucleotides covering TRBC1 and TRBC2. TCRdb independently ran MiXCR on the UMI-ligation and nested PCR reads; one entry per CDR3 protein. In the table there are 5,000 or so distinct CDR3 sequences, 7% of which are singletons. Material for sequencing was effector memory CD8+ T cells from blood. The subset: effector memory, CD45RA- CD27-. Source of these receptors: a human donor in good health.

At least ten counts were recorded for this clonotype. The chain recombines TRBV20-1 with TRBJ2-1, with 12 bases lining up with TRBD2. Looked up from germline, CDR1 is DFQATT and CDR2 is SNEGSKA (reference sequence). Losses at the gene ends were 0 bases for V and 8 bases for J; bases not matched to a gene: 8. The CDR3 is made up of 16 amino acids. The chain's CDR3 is CSARDLRTSGAYEQFF. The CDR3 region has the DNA TGCAGTGCTAGAGATCTCCGGACTAGCGGGGCTTATGAGCAGTTCTTC.

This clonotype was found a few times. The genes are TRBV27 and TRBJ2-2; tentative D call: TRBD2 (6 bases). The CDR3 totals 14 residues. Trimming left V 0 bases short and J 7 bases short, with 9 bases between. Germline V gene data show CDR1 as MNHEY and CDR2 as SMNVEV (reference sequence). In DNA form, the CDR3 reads TGTGCCAGCAGTTTATCGGGAGGTATCGGGGAGCTGTTTTTT. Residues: CASSLSGGIGELFF.

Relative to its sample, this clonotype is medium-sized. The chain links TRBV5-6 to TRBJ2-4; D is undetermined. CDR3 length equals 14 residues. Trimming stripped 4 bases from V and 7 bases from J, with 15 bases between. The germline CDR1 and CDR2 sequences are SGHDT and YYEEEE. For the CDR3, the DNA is TGTGCCAGCAGCCTTCCAGGAGACGCCAACATTCAGTACTTC. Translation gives CASSLPGDANIQYF.

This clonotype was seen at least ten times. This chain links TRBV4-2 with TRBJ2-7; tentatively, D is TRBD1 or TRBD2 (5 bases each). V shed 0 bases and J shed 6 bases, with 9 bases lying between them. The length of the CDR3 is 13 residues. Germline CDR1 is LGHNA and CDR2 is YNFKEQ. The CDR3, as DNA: TGTGCCAGCAGCCAAGATCAGGGAGCCGAGCAGTACTTC. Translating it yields CASSQDQGAEQYF.

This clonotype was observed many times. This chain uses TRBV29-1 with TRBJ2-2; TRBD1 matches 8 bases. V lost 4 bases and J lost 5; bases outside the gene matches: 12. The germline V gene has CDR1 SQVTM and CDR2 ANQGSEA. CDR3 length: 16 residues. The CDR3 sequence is CSVGVIDRGETGELFF. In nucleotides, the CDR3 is TGCAGCGTTGGAGTCATTGACAGGGGCGAGACCGGGGAGCTGTTTTTT.

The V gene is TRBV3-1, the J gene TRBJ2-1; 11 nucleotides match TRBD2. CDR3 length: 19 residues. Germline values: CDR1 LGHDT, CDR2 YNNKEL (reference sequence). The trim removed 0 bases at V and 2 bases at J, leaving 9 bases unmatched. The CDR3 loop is CASSQDLVSGRVTYNEQFF. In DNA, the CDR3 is TGTGCCAGCAGCCAAGATCTTGTTAGCGGGAGGGTCACCTACAATGAGCAGTTCTTC.

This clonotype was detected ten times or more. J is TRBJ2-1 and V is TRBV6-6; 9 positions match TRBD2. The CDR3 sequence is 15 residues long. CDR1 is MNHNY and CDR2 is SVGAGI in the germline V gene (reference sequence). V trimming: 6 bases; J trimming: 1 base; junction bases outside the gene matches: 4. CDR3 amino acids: CASSRSGSSYNEQFF. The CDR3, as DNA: TGTGCCAGCAGCCGTAGCGGGAGTTCCTACAATGAGCAGTTCTTC.